These 10 T cell receptor beta chains share one sample of origin, sequenced in a study of cytomegalovirus exposure and HLA in healthy donors. Primers included in the PCR were 60 Vbeta and 13 Jbeta primers. Repertoires were generated with immunoSEQ multiplex PCR, while TCRdb's copy carries only in-frame clones and drops some. The sample contains 130,000 to 150,000 clones, around 85% of which appear only once. Sequencing was performed on PBMCs. The source is a woman aged 25 to 39 in good health and CMV-seronegative.

The chain has TRBV7-6 and TRBJ2-2, with 13 bases fitting TRBD2. Trimming took 5 bases from V and 8 from J; bases not matched to a gene: 8. The CDR3 sequence is 16 residues long. Germline V gives CDR1 SGHVS, CDR2 FNYEAQ. The CDR3 sequence: CASSQTSGGAGGELFF. In nucleotides, the CDR3 is TGTGCCAGCAGCCAAACTAGCGGGGGGGCCGGTGGGGAGCTGTTTTTT.

This chain uses TRBV19 with TRBJ2-1; 15 bases fit TRBD2. Germline lookup yields CDR1 LNHDA and CDR2 SQIVND (reference sequence). Unmatched junction bases numbered 6, after V lost 5 bases and J lost 4 bases. The CDR3 spans 17 residues. The DNA for the CDR3 is TGTGCCAGTAGTGCCTGGACTAGCGGGGGGGGTTACAATGAGCAGTTCTTC. This translates into CASSAWTSGGGYNEQFF.

The V gene is TRBV6-1, the J gene TRBJ1-5, with 8 bases lining up with TRBD1. The CDR3 extends over 14 amino acids. The ends lost 5 bases at V and 2 bases at J; junction bases unmatched: 2. CDR1 is MNHNS, CDR2 SASEGT, per germline. The CDR3 sequence is CASSLTGGNQPQHF. In nucleotides, the CDR3 is TGTGCCAGCAGTCTGACAGGGGGCAATCAGCCCCAGCATTTT.

This clone has more than one count but fewer than ten. The CDR3 nucleotides read TGTGCCAGCAGCGCGGGGGGCAAGAACACCGGGGAGCTGTTTTTT. It encodes CASSAGGKNTGELFF. The chain carries TRBV7-9 and TRBJ2-2; 8 nucleotides match TRBD2. The J segment lost 1 base and the V segment lost 5 bases, leaving 3 bases of the junction unmatched. Germline CDR1 SEHNR, CDR2 FQNEAQ (reference sequence). The CDR3 contains 15 residues. Using reference TRBV7-9 and TRBJ2-2 for the parts outside the CDR3, the full variable domain is DTGVSQNPRHKITKRGQNVTFRCDPISEHNRLYWYRQTLGQGPEFLTYFQNEAQLEKSRLLSDRFSAERPKGSFSTLEIQRTEQGDSAMYLCASSAGGKNTGELFFGEGSRLTVL.

The chain couples TRBV18 to TRBJ1-2; a weak D match, TRBD1 (6 bases). Trimming cost V 0 bases and J 1 base, with 12 bases left between them. Per the germline V gene, CDR1 is KGHSH and CDR2 is LQKENI. This CDR3 is 16 amino acids long. DNA of the CDR3: TGTGCCAGCTCACCACCTCCAGGGGCGGGTAACTATGGCTACACCTTC. This translates into CASSPPPGAGNYGYTF.

The rearrangement joins TRBV27 to TRBJ2-7; 11 bases are shared with TRBD1. The CDR3 totals 18 residues. V was pared by 3 bases and J by 2 bases, with 12 bases of the junction left unmatched. The germline V gene has CDR1 MNHEY and CDR2 SMNVEV (reference sequence). In DNA form, the CDR3 reads TGTGCCAGCAGTTTTGACCGGATTGGGACAGGGGGTACCTACGAGCAGTACTTC. Translating it yields CASSFDRIGTGGTYEQYF.

The chain recombines TRBV7-8 with TRBJ1-4, with a tentative D call TRBD1 (5 bases). The germline CDR1 and CDR2 sequences are SGHVS and FQNEAQ. This CDR3 is built from 14 residues. V shed 5 bases and J shed 8 bases, with 15 bases lying between them. DNA for the CDR3: TGTGCCAGCAGCGCCAACAGGAAGATCGAAAAACTGTTTTTT. Translated: CASSANRKIEKLFF.

The chain links TRBV28 to TRBJ1-1; maybe TRBD1 (5 bases). The V and J ends lost 6 bases and 2 bases respectively, with 13 bases between them. The germline V gene has CDR1 MDHEN and CDR2 SYDVKM. The CDR3 spans 14 residues. The CDR3 protein is CASSAGPFNTEAFF. The CDR3 DNA reads as TGTGCCAGCAGCGCAGGGCCATTCAACACTGAAGCTTTCTTT.

This chain joins TRBV19 and TRBJ1-5, with 9 positions matching TRBD1. The germline CDR1 and CDR2 sequences are LNHDA and SQIVND (reference sequence). V dropped 5 bases and J dropped 3; count of bases not matched to a gene: 8. The CDR3 loop spans 16 amino acids. CDR3 sequence: CASSSLDRGSNQPQHF. The CDR3 DNA sequence: TGTGCCAGTAGTTCCCTGGACAGGGGTTCCAATCAGCCCCAGCATTTT.

This rearrangement joins TRBV7-9 to TRBJ1-1; TRBD1 might be the D (5 bases). The germline gives CDR1 SEHNR, CDR2 FQNEAQ (reference sequence). The CDR3 consists of 14 residues. Deletions cut 7 bases from V and 1 base from J, with 13 bases between. The CDR3 here is CASMQGPANTEAFF. In DNA, the CDR3 is TGTGCCAGCATGCAGGGCCCGGCGAACACTGAAGCTTTCTTT.